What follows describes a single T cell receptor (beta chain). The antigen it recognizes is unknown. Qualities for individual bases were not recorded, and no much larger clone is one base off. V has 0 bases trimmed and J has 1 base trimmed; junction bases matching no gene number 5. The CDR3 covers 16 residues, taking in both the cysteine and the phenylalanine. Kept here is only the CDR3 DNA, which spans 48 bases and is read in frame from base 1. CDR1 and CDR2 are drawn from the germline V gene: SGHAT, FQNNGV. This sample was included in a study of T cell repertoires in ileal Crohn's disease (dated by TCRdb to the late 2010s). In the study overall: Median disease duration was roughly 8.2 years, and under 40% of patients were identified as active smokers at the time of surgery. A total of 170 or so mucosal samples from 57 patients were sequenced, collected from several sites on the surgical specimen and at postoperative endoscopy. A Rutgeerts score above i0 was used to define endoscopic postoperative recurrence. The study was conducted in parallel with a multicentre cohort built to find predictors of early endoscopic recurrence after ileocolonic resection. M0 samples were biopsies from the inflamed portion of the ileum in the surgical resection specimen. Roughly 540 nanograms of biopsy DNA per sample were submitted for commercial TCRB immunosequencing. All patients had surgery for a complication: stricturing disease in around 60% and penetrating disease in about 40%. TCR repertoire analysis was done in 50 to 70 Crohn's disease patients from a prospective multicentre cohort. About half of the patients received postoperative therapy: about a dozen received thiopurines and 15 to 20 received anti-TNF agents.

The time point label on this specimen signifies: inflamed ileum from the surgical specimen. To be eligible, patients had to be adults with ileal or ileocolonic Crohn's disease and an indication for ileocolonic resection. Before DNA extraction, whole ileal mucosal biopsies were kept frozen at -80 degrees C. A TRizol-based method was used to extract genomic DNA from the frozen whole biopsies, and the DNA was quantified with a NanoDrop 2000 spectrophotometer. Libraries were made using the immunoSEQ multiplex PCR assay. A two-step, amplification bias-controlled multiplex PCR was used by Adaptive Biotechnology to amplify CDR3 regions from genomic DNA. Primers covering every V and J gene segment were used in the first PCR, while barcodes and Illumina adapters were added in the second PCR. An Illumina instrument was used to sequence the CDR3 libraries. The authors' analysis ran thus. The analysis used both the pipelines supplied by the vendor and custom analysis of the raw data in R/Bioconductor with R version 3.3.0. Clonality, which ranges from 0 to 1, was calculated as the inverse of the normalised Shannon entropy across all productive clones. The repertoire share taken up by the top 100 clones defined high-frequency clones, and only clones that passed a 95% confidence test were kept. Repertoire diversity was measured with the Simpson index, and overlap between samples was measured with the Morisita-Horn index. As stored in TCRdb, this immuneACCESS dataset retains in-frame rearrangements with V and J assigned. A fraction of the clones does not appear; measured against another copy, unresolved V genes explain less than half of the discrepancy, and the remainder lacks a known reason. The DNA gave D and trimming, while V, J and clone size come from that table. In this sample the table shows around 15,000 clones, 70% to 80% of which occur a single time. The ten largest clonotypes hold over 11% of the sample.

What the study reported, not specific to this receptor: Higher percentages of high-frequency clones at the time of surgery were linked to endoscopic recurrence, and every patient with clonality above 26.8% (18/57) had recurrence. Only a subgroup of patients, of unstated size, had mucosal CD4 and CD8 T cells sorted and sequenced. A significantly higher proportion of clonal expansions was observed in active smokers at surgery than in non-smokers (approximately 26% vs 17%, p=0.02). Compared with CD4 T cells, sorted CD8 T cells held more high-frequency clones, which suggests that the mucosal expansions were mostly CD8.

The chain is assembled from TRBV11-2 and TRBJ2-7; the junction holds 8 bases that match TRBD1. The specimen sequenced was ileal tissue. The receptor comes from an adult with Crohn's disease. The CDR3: CASSLDSGGKSYEQYF. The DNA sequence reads TGTGCCAGCAGCTTAGATTCAGGGGGCAAATCCTACGAGCAGTACTTC.